This TCR beta chain was recovered during a study of blood T cell repertoires in COVID-19. CDR3 length: 14 residues. After removal of 1 base from V and 5 bases from J, the junction contained 5 bases not matched to a gene. Germline V lookup: CDR1 SGHRS, CDR2 YFSETQ. Profiled with immunoSEQ multiplex PCR; TCRdb holds only in-frame clones, not every one. Among some 460,000 clones, 87% were seen once, and the ten largest hold nearly 2%. J is TRBJ2-7 and V is TRBV5-1; TRBD2 agrees at 8 bases. The TCR was taken from a woman aged 18 to 35 with acute COVID-19. The sample taken for sequencing was PBMCs or T cells enriched from blood (not recorded which). CDR3: CASSLFGGADEQYF. The CDR3 DNA reads as TGCGCCAGCAGCTTGTTCGGGGGGGCCGACGAGCAGTACTTC. The full variable domain, rest sourced from reference TRBV5-1 and TRBJ2-7, is KAGVTQTPRYLIKTRGQQVTLSCSPISGHRSVSWYQQTPGQGLQFLFEYFSETQRNKGNFPGRFSGRQFSNSRSEMNVSTLELGDSALYLCASSLFGGADEQYFGPGTRLTVT.